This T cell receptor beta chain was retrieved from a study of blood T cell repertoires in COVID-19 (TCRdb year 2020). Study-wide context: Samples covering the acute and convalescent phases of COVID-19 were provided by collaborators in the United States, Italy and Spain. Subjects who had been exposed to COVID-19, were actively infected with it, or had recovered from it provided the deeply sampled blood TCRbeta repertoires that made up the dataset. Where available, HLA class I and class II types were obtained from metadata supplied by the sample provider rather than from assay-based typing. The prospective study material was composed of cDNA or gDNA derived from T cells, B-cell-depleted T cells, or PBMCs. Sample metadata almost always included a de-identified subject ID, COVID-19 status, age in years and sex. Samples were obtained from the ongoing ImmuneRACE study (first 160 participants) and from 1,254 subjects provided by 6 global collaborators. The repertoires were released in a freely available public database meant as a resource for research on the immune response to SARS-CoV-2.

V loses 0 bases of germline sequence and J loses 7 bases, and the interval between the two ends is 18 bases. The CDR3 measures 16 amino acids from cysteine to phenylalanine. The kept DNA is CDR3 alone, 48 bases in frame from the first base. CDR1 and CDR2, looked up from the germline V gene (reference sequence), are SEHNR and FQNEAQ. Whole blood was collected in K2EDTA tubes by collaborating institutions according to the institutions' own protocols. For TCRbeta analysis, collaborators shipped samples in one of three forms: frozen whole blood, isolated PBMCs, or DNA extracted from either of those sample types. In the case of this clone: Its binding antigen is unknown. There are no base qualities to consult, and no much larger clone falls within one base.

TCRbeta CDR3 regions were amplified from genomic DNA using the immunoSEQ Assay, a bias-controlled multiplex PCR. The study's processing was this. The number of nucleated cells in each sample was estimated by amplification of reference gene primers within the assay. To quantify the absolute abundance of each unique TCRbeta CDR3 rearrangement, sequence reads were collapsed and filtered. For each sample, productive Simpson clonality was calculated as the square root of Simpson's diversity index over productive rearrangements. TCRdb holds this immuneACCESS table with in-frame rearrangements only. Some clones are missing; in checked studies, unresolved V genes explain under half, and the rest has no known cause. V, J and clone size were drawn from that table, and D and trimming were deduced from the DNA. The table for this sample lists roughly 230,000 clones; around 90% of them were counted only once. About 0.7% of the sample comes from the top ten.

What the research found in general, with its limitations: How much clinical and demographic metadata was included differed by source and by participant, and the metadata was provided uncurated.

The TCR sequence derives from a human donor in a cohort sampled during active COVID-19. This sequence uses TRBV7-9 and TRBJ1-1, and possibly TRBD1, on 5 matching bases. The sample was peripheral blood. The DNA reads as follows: TGTGCCAGCAGCTTAGCAGGGGTGGGCTTTTTTGGTGAAGCTTTCTTT. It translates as CASSLAGVGFFGEAFF.